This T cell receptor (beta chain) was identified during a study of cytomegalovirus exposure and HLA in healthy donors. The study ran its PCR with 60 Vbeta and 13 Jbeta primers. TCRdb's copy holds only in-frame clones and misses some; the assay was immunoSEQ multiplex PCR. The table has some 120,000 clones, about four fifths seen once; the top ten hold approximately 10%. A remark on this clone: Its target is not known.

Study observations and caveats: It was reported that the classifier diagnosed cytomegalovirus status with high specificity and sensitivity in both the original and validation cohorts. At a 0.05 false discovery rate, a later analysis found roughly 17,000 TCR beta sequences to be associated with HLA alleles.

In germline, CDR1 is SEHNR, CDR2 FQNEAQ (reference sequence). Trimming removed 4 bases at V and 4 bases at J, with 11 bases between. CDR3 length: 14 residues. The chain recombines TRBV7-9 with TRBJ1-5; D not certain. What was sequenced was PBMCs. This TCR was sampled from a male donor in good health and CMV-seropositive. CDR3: CASSYGYSNQPQHF. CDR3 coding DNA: TGTGCCAGCAGCTATGGATACAGTAATCAGCCCCAGCATTTT.